A selection of T cell receptor beta chains follows, all from one sample in a study of blood T cell repertoires in COVID-19. This table comes from immunoSEQ multiplex PCR, and its TCRdb copy is limited to in-frame clones, with some not included. This table has some 130,000 clones, around 88% appearing once. The specimen was peripheral blood. These receptor sequences come from a man between 45 and 60 years old with acute or convalescent COVID-19. CDR3s include the opening cysteine and the closing phenylalanine or tryptophan. The D gene is left open where the match is weak. Some rows mark clone size as missing; the rest say once, few, many or name a class of expanded clone.

TRBV9,.,TRBJ2-5,.,TGTGCCAGCAGCCTTTTGACAGAAGAGACCCAGTACTTC,CASSLLTEETQYF
TRBV7-2,.,TRBJ1-2,TRBD1,TGTGCCAGCAGCACCGGGACAGCTTATGGCTACACCTTC,CASSTGTAYGYTF
TRBV10-1,few,TRBJ2-3,.,TGCGCCAGCAGTGAGGCAGTAAGCACAGATACGCAGTATTTT,CASSEAVSTDTQYF
TRBV27,.,TRBJ1-2,.,TGTGCCAGCAGTTTTGGCGACCAGGGCTGGTATGGCTACACCTTC,CASSFGDQGWYGYTF
TRBV5-1,.,TRBJ1-1,.,TGCGCCAGCAGCTTAGGTTCAGGGGCGAAAATGAACACTGAAGCTTTCTTT,CASSLGSGAKMNTEAFF
TRBV11-2,.,TRBJ1-3,.,TGTGCCAGCAGCTTACCCGGGACACCCCAAGGAGACACCATATATTTT,CASSLPGTPQGDTIYF
TRBV5-1,.,TRBJ2-1,TRBD2,TGCGCCAGCGCGGGACTAGCGGGTTTCAATGAGCAGTTCTTC,CASAGLAGFNEQFF
TRBV5-1,.,TRBJ2-2,.,TGCGCCAGCAGCTTGGCAGGGGCCGAGGTCACCGGGGAGCTGTTTTTT,CASSLAGAEVTGELFF
TRBV2,.,TRBJ1-5,TRBD1,TGTGCCAGCAGGGAACCCGGACAGGGGAGCAATCAGCCCCAGCATTTT,CASREPGQGSNQPQHF
TRBV11-2,.,TRBJ1-3,.,TGTGCCAGCAGTCGTACAGGGCCGACAACTGGAAACACCATATATTTT,CASSRTGPTTGNTIYF
TRBV5-1,.,TRBJ1-1,.,TGCGCCAGCAGCTTGGATCTTGAATTGAGCTCTGAAGCTTTCTTT,CASSLDLELSSEAFF
TRBV9,.,TRBJ1-6,TRBD1,TGTGCCAGCAGCGCCAGGGGGGGACAGGGGTTTGGTTCACCCCTCCACTTT,CASSARGGQGFGSPLHF